This passage covers 10 T cell receptor beta chains from one sample sequenced in a study of T cell repertoires in cytomegalovirus infection. In TCRdb, the reads were re-called with MiXCR into one record per CDR3 protein. Of 800,000 to 950,000 distinct CDR3 sequences in the sample, about 30% were seen once. The antigens these receptors bind are not known. Here the sequenced sample was cultured CD8+ T cells from PBMCs, taken from culture after CMV antigen stimulation. The receptor set was obtained from a human donor in good health (CMV status not recorded). Some clones in this sample may be carry-over from other donors' samples.

The J gene is TRBJ2-1, the V gene TRBV20-1, with 9 bases aligning to TRBD1. Losses at the gene ends were 3 bases for V and 4 bases for J; bases not matched to a gene: 10. CDR1 is DFQATT, CDR2 SNEGSKA, per germline (reference sequence). CDR3 length: 16 amino acids. DNA for the CDR3: TGCAGTGCTAGCCTTAGGGGACAGGGACGGTACAATGAGCAGTTCTTC. Its translation: CSASLRGQGRYNEQFF.

This clonotype appeared many times. The V gene is TRBV7-9, the J gene TRBJ2-3; D tentatively reads TRBD1 or TRBD2 (5 bases each). The CDR3 spans 15 residues. V lost 1 base, J lost 1 base, and 9 bases lay in between. From germline, CDR1 is SEHNR and CDR2 FQNEAQ (reference sequence). The CDR3 protein is CASSLGGVGTDTQYF. CDR3 nucleotides: TGTGCCAGCAGCTTAGGAGGGGTTGGCACAGATACGCAGTATTTT.

This clonotype came up a few times. The rearrangement uses TRBV28 and TRBJ1-3; D possibly corresponds to TRBD1 (5 bases). V was trimmed by 6 bases and J by 5 bases, leaving 20 bases between them. CDR1 and CDR2 from the germline V gene are MDHEN and SYDVKM. The CDR3 runs to 16 residues. Here the CDR3 reads CASSPRLGESRNTIYF. The CDR3 coding sequence is TGTGCCAGCAGCCCCCGGTTAGGGGAGAGTAGAAACACCATATATTTT.

This clonotype was seen a few times. V and J are TRBV19 and TRBJ1-1; D is unclear. CDR1 is LNHDA, CDR2 SQIVND, per germline (reference sequence). V lost 3 bases and J 8 bases, leaving 16 bases between the germline ends. The CDR3 consists of 14 residues. CDR3 sequence: CASSIPGSVSEAFF. In DNA, the CDR3 is TGTGCCAGTAGTATCCCAGGCTCGGTGTCGGAAGCTTTCTTT.

V is TRBV7-8 and J is TRBJ2-1, with D hard to call. The V and J ends lost 6 bases and 6 bases respectively, with 18 bases between them. Germline values: CDR1 SGHVS, CDR2 FQNEAQ. The CDR3 runs 15 residues. The CDR3 DNA is TGTGCCAGCAGTCCCTATACCCTCAGGTTCAATGAGCAGTTCTTC. Amino acids: CASSPYTLRFNEQFF.

The table lists this clonotype with a few counts. V gene TRBV12-3 or TRBV12-4 combines with J gene TRBJ2-3; D not resolved. This CDR3 spans 16 amino acids. Trimming took off 3 bases at V and 0 bases at J, with 13 bases between the two ends. DNA for the CDR3: TGTGCCAGCAGTTTTACTTTAACAGCCAGCACAGATACGCAGTATTTT. Translating it yields CASSFTLTASTDTQYF.

The chain carries TRBV27 and TRBJ1-4; TRBD1 matches at 8 bases. The CDR3 extends over 16 amino acids. Looked up from germline, CDR1 is MNHEY and CDR2 is SMNVEV (reference sequence). The junction had 5 bases not matched to a gene; V was cut back by 2 bases and J by 3 bases. This CDR3 reads CASSLDRGRANEKLFF. The DNA for the CDR3 is TGTGCCAGCAGTTTAGACAGGGGTAGGGCTAATGAAAAACTGTTTTTT.

The chain combines TRBV15 with TRBJ2-5; D unclear. The V and J ends lost 5 bases and 5 bases respectively, with 12 bases between them. The germline V gene encodes CDR1 LNHNV and CDR2 YYDKDF (reference sequence). The CDR3 runs 13 residues. The CDR3 DNA sequence: TGTGCCACCAGCGGTTACGTCCGGGAGACCCAGTACTTC. Translated, it gives CATSGYVRETQYF.

A few counts support this clonotype. The chain couples TRBV6-6 to TRBJ2-2; D is ambiguous. Germline assignment: CDR1 MNHNY and CDR2 SVGAGI (reference sequence). Trimming shortened V by 2 bases and J by 4 bases, and 11 bases separated the two germline ends. The CDR3 runs 15 residues. CDR3 loop: CASSYRASGTGELFF. The CDR3 region has the DNA TGTGCCAGCAGTTACAGAGCGTCTGGCACCGGGGAGCTGTTTTTT.

This clonotype has a single count. This chain connects TRBV19 to TRBJ2-7; TRBD1 agrees at 7 bases. V shed 3 bases and J 7 bases; nucleotides not matched to a gene: 9. The CDR3 runs 14 residues. Germline lookup yields CDR1 LNHDA and CDR2 SQIVND (reference sequence). The CDR3 sequence is CASSMGDSPWEQYV. The CDR3 bases are TGTGCCAGTAGTATGGGGGACAGTCCGTGGGAGCAGTACGTC.